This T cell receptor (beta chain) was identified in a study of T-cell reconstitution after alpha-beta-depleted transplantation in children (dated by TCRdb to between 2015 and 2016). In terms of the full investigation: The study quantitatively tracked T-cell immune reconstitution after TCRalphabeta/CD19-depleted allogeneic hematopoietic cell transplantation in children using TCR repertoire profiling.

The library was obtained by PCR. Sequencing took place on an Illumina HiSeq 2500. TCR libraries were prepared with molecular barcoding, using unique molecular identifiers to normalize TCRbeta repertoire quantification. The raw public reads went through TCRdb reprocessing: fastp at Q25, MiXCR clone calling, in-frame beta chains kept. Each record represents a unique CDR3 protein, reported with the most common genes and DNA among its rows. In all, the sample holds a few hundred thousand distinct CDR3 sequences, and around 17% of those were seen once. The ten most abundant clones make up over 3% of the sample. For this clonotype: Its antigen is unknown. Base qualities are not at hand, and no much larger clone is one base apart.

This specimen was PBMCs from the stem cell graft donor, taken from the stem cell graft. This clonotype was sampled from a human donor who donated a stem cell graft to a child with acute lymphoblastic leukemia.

The DNA sequence is TGCAGCGTTGGGTCGGGGGGACTAGCGGGAGGCGGTGTCGACAATGAGCAGTTCTTC. Protein translation: CSVGSGGLAGGGVDNEQFF. The chain joins TRBV29-1 to TRBJ2-1; a stretch of 15 junction bases matches TRBD2. The CDR3 has 19 amino acids, counting the end cysteine and phenylalanine. Just CDR3 DNA is preserved here, 57 bases in frame from base 1. Looking up the germline V gene yields CDR1 SQVTM and CDR2 ANQGSEA. Relative to germline, V is missing 4 bases and J is missing 5 bases, with 15 bases of the junction outside any gene match.